This T cell receptor (beta chain) was recorded in a study of T cell changes during pregnancy in multiple sclerosis. Clones were read by immunoSEQ multiplex PCR, and TCRdb kept only the in-frame ones, dropping some. The sample records more than 40,000 clones, more than 85% being singletons. The V end lost 0 bases, the J end lost 2 bases, and 11 bases lay between the germline ends. The CDR3 is 15 residues long. Per germline, CDR1 MNHNS and CDR2 SASEGT. The chain uses TRBV6-1 and TRBJ2-7; a possible D gene is TRBD1 (6 bases). This TCR came from a female donor with multiple sclerosis, enrolled in a pregnancy study. This specimen was CD8+ T cells from peripheral blood mononuclear cells, taken after pregnancy. CDR3 bases: TGTGCCAGCAGTGAAGCCGAACAGGGAGCCTACGAGCAGTACTTC. It encodes CASSEAEQGAYEQYF.